The 26 T cell receptor beta chains in this list originate from one sample, sequenced in a study of memory CD4+ T cells and cytomegalovirus serostatus. Using immunoSEQ multiplex PCR, the repertoire was profiled, and TCRdb retains in-frame clones only, with some absent. The table lists some 87,000 clones, about four fifths of them singletons, with about 3.5% in the top ten. Single viable CD3+CD4+CD8-CD45RO+ cells were sorted as the memory CD4+ T cells. Sequenced input: memory CD4+ T cells from blood. The receptor set was obtained from an adult in good health and CMV-seropositive.

This clone has just one count. The gene calls are TRBV28 and TRBJ2-7; 10 bases map to TRBD1. Germline CDR1 and CDR2: MDHEN and SYDVKM. The CDR3 consists of 14 residues. With 6 bases clipped from V and 5 bases from J, the junction kept 7 bases outside the gene matches. The CDR3 DNA reads TGTGCCAGCAGCGCGGACAGGGGGGGAAACGAGCAGTACTTC. Encoded protein: CASSADRGGNEQYF.

J is TRBJ2-6 and V is TRBV4-3; D call uncertain. The germline V gene encodes CDR1 LGHNA and CDR2 YSLEER. Between the trimmed V and J ends, which lost 4 bases and 0 bases, there was a span of 13 bases. The CDR3 runs 17 residues. CDR3 nucleotides: TGCGCCAGCAGCCCTTCCGCATCCAGCTCTGGGGCCAACGTCCTGACTTTC. Its protein product is CASSPSASSSGANVLTF.

This rearrangement joins TRBV7-9 to TRBJ1-5, with D possibly TRBD1 on 5 matching bases. CDR1 SEHNR and CDR2 FQNEAQ come from the germline V gene (reference sequence). The CDR3 sequence is 15 residues long. V dropped 1 base and J dropped 4 bases, with 11 bases sitting between them. For the CDR3, the DNA is TGTGCCAGCAGCTTAGGAGAGGGGTGGAATCAGCCCCAGCATTTT. Translating gives CASSLGEGWNQPQHF.

The chain uses TRBV6-5 and TRBJ2-7; 7 nucleotides align to TRBD1. The CDR3 spans 14 residues. The V segment lost 6 bases and the J segment 3 bases; nucleotides outside the gene matches: 8. From germline, CDR1 is MNHEY and CDR2 SVGAGI. Here the CDR3 DNA reads TGTGCCAGCAGAAACCCGACAGGGTTCTACGAGCAGTACTTC. Protein: CASRNPTGFYEQYF.

J is TRBJ2-7 and V is TRBV18, with D perhaps TRBD1 (5 bases). CDR1 is KGHSH and CDR2 is LQKENI in the germline V gene. V gave up 2 bases and J gave up 0 bases, with 11 bases separating them. The CDR3 has 15 amino acids. CDR3 amino acids: CASSPSRVPSYEQYF. In DNA, the CDR3 is TGTGCCAGCTCACCATCCAGGGTACCCTCCTACGAGCAGTACTTC.

The chain uses TRBV7-2 and TRBJ1-5; D gene unclear. Trimming cost V 5 bases and J 0 bases, with 17 bases left between them. Germline CDR1 is SGHTA and CDR2 is FQGNSA. CDR3 size: 17 residues. The CDR3 bases are TGTGCCAGCAGCCCGTGGTTCGACACGTATAGCAATCAGCCCCAGCATTTT. Residues: CASSPWFDTYSNQPQHF. Complete variable domain (other parts from reference TRBV7-2 and TRBJ1-5): GAGVSQSPSNKVTEKGKDVELRCDPISGHTALYWYRQSLGQGLEFLIYFQGNSAPDKSGLPSDRFSAERTGGSVSTLTIQRTQQEDSAVYLCASSPWFDTYSNQPQHFGDGTRLSIL.

The chain is built from TRBV28 and TRBJ1-1; no firm D call. CDR1 and CDR2 (germline): MDHEN, SYDVKM. V lost 10 bases to trimming and J lost 0 bases, with 12 bases between them. The CDR3 is made up of 13 amino acids. The CDR3 here is CATTASMNTEAFF. The CDR3, as DNA: TGTGCCACCACAGCAAGCATGAACACTGAAGCTTTCTTT.

The CDR3 DNA sequence: TGTGCCAGCAGTTACTCTTTGGGAGCGGCCTACGAGCAGTACTTC. Its translation is CASSYSLGAAYEQYF. The chain combines TRBV6-5 with TRBJ2-7; TRBD2 is a possible D gene (5 bases). Deletions cut 0 bases from V and 2 bases from J, with 11 bases between. The germline gives CDR1 MNHEY, CDR2 SVGAGI. The CDR3 has 15 amino acids.

The genes are TRBV5-4 and TRBJ2-2; the D gene is possibly TRBD1 (5 bases). The CDR3 has 14 residues. Germline V gene sequence: CDR1 SGHNT, CDR2 YYREEE (reference sequence). Trimming shortened V by 2 bases and J by 1 base, and 6 bases separated the two germline ends. The CDR3 DNA reads as TGTGCCAGCAGCTTACAGGTGAACACCGGGGAGCTGTTTTTT. It codes for CASSLQVNTGELFF. Variable domain in full (rest from reference TRBV5-4 and TRBJ2-2): ETGVTQSPTHLIKTRGQQVTLRCSSQSGHNTVSWYQQALGQGPQFIFQYYREEENGRGNFPPRFSGLQFPNYSSELNVNALELDDSALYLCASSLQVNTGELFFGEGSRLTVL.

This rearrangement joins TRBV7-6 to TRBJ2-5, with 12 bases lining up with TRBD1. Germline V gene lookup returns CDR1 SGHVS and CDR2 FNYEAQ. V trimming: 5 bases; J trimming: 5 bases; junction bases outside the gene matches: 9. The length of the CDR3 is 16 residues. Written as DNA, the CDR3 is TGTGCCAGCAGCCTACCGGGACAGGGGGCAGGGGAGACCCAGTACTTC. As protein: CASSLPGQGAGETQYF.

This chain uses TRBV18 with TRBJ1-1; 8 bases are shared with TRBD1. Germline trimming cut 6 bases from V and 1 base from J; bases unmatched to any gene: 1. The CDR3 length is 13 residues. Looked up from germline, CDR1 is KGHSH and CDR2 is LQKENI. Here the CDR3 reads CASSTGANTEAFF. CDR3 nucleotides: TGTGCCAGCTCGACAGGGGCGAACACTGAAGCTTTCTTT.

The V and J genes are TRBV5-1 and TRBJ1-3; D unclear. Trimming pared 3 bases from V and 3 bases from J, leaving 10 bases between. CDR1 SGHRS and CDR2 YFSETQ come from the germline V gene. This CDR3 spans 14 amino acids. The CDR3 region has the DNA TGCGCCAGCAGCTCCGGCGGGGTTGGAAACACCATATATTTT. Translating it yields CASSSGGVGNTIYF.

As DNA, the CDR3 is TGTGCCAGCAGCTCACCAGGACTAGTCGGCGAGCAGTACTTC. Its protein product is CASSSPGLVGEQYF. The chain couples TRBV5-4 to TRBJ2-7; 7 positions agree with TRBD2. Germline V gives CDR1 SGHNT, CDR2 YYREEE (reference sequence). Trimming took 3 bases from V and 6 from J; bases not matched to a gene: 9. The CDR3 extends over 14 amino acids.

This sequence joins TRBV6-1 and TRBJ1-1, with D hard to call. The CDR3 is 14 residues long. Germline values: CDR1 MNHNS, CDR2 SASEGT. V gave up 6 bases and J gave up 1 base, with 12 bases separating them. The CDR3 here is CASRVQQTNTEAFF. The CDR3 region has the DNA TGTGCCAGCAGGGTACAACAGACGAACACTGAAGCTTTCTTT.

The V call is TRBV29-1, the J call TRBJ1-2; 8 bases fit TRBD1. The V gene's germline CDR1 is SQVTM and CDR2 ANQGSEA. The CDR3 spans 15 residues. With 0 bases clipped from V and 7 bases from J, the junction kept 10 bases outside the gene matches. The CDR3 is CSVEDRVRTGTGYTF. In nucleotides, the CDR3 is TGCAGCGTTGAAGATCGAGTCAGGACAGGGACTGGCTACACCTTC.

This chain uses TRBV28 with TRBJ1-2, with no clear D. The V end was cut by 3 bases, the J end by 5 bases, with 7 bases between. CDR1 MDHEN and CDR2 SYDVKM come from the germline V gene. The CDR3 runs to 12 residues. CDR3 in DNA: TGTGCCAGCAGTTTTTCTGATTATGGCTACACCTTC. Protein: CASSFSDYGYTF.

This clone was found a few times. The chain links TRBV6-6 to TRBJ1-2; D gene uncertain. Germline-derived CDR1 and CDR2 are MNHNY and SVGAGI (reference sequence). The V gene lost 8 bases and the J gene lost 0 bases, with 13 bases spanning the gap. This CDR3 spans 14 amino acids. As DNA, the CDR3 is TGTGCCAGCCAATTTGGGTCAACTAACTATGGCTACACCTTC. It encodes CASQFGSTNYGYTF.

In its sample, this clone was seen a few times. V usage is TRBV28 and J usage is TRBJ1-2; D is perhaps TRBD1 (6 bases). V was trimmed by 1 base and J by 8 bases, leaving 11 bases between them. CDR1 is MDHEN, CDR2 SYDVKM, per germline. There are 13 residues in the CDR3. The CDR3 nucleotides are TGTGCCAGCAGTTTATCAGGGGTCGAAGGCTACACCTTC. Translation gives CASSLSGVEGYTF.

The rearrangement joins TRBV7-2 to TRBJ1-1; possible D gene TRBD1, 6 bases. Germline V lookup: CDR1 SGHTA, CDR2 FQGNSA. Trimming removed 2 bases at V and 0 bases at J, with 10 bases between. This CDR3 is built from 15 residues. Written as DNA, the CDR3 is TGTGCCAGCAGCTTAAAGGACAGCATGAACACTGAAGCTTTCTTT. Its protein is CASSLKDSMNTEAFF.

V and J are TRBV6-6 and TRBJ2-2, with D tentatively TRBD2 (5 bases). Germline-derived CDR1 and CDR2 are MNHNY and SVGAGI (reference sequence). This CDR3 has 14 amino acids. Trimming removed 6 bases at V and 5 bases at J, with 13 bases between. CDR3 region: CASRTRAITGELFF. CDR3 DNA sequence: TGTGCCAGCAGAACGCGGGCCATTACCGGGGAGCTGTTTTTT.

This clone is medium-sized (0.01 to 0.1%) in the sample. The chain has TRBV20-1 and TRBJ1-5, with 9 bases that match TRBD1. Germline CDR1 reads DFQATT; CDR2 reads SNEGSKA (reference sequence). The CDR3 is made up of 11 amino acids. V shed 5 bases and J 12 bases; nucleotides not matched to a gene: 5. The CDR3 region is CSASSGQGQHF. DNA for the CDR3: TGCAGTGCTTCCTCGGGACAGGGCCAGCATTTT.

The table lists this clone with a count of one. The chain is built from TRBV5-4 and TRBJ1-4; D is undetermined. The germline V and J ends were trimmed by 0 bases and 8 bases, with 14 bases remaining between them. The germline gives CDR1 SGHNT, CDR2 YYREEE (reference sequence). CDR3 length: 15 residues. The CDR3 nucleotides are TGTGCCAGCAGCTTGGTAGAACAACTCGGGGAAAAACTGTTTTTT. This encodes CASSLVEQLGEKLFF. The variable domain in full, completed from reference TRBV5-4 and TRBJ1-4, reads ETGVTQSPTHLIKTRGQQVTLRCSSQSGHNTVSWYQQALGQGPQFIFQYYREEENGRGNFPPRFSGLQFPNYSSELNVNALELDDSALYLCASSLVEQLGEKLFFGSGTQLSVL.

This chain joins TRBV27 and TRBJ2-2, with D uncertain. The CDR3 is 13 amino acids. V lost 5 bases and J 4 bases, leaving 8 bases between the germline ends. Germline CDR1 MNHEY, CDR2 SMNVEV (reference sequence). CDR3 sequence (DNA): TGTGCCAGCAGTGGTCATGGCACCGGGGAGCTGTTTTTT. Translation gives CASSGHGTGELFF.

This chain uses TRBV18 with TRBJ2-6; D is undetermined. Germline V gives CDR1 KGHSH, CDR2 LQKENI. Trimming took off 3 bases at V and 5 bases at J, with 5 bases between the two ends. This CDR3 is 13 amino acids long. CDR3 DNA: TGTGCCAGCTCACCCGACAGGGCCAACGTCCTGACTTTC. Translating it yields CASSPDRANVLTF.

The chain has TRBV4-1 and TRBJ2-5; 8 bases fit TRBD2. With V trimmed by 1 base and J by 5 bases, 6 bases remained unmatched. CDR1 MGHRA and CDR2 YSYEKL come from the germline V gene. The CDR3 loop spans 15 amino acids. CDR3 amino acids: CASSQGAGDVETQYF. The DNA for the CDR3 is TGCGCCAGCAGCCAAGGAGCGGGAGATGTGGAGACCCAGTACTTC.

J is TRBJ2-3 and V is TRBV5-1, with TRBD2 matching 7 bases. This CDR3 spans 15 amino acids. The germline V gene encodes CDR1 SGHRS and CDR2 YFSETQ. Trimming cost V 3 bases and J 3 bases; bases outside gene matches: 7. The CDR3 spells CASSSSGTITDTQYF. CDR3 sequence (DNA): TGCGCCAGCAGCTCTAGCGGTACAATTACAGATACGCAGTATTTT.